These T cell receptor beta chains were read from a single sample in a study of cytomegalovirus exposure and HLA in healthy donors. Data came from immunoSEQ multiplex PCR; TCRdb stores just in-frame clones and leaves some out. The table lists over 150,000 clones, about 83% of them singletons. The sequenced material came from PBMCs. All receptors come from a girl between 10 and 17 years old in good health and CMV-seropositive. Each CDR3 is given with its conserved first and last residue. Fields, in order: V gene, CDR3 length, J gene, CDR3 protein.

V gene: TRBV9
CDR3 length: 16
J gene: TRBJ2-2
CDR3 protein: CASSVASGGVTGELFF

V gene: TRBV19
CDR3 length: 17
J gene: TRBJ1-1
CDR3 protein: CASSMIVGAEMNTEAFF

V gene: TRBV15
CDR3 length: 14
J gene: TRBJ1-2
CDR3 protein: CATSSTTNNYGYTF

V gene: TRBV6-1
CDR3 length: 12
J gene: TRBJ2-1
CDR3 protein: CASSDRYNEQFF

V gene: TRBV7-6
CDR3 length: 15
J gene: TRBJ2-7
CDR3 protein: CASSLVLDRGYEQYF

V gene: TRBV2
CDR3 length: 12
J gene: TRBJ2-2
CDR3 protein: CASSTYFGELFF

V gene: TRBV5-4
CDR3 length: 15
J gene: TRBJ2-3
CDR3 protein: CASSLFGGRADTQYF

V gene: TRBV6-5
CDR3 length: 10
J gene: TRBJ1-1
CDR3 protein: CATLGPEAFF

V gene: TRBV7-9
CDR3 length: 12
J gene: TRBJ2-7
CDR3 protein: CASSRGDYEQYF

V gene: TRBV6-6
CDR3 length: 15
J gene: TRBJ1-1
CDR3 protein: CASSIHRVMNTEAFF

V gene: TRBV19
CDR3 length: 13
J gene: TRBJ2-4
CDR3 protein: CASRGQGAHIQYF

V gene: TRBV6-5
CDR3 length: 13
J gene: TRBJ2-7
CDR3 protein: CASSRGTGYEQYF

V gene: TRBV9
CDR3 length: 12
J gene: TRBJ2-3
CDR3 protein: CASSPSTDTQYF

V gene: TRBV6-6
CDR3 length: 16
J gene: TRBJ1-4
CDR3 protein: CASSRDRGSTNEKLFF

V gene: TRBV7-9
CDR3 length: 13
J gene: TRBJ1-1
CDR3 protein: CASSIDRDTEAFF

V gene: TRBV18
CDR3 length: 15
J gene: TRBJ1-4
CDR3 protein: CASSGLSGANEKLFF

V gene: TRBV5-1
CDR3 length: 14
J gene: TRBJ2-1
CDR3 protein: CASSPTGNHNEQFF

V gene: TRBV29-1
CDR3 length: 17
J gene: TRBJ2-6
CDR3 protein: CSVVRPDRGSGANVLTF

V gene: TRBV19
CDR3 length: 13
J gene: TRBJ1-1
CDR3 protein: CASSMGQGSEAFF